This is a list of T cell receptor beta chains from one sample in a study of beta chain features in type 1 diabetes. Profiling relied on immunoSEQ multiplex PCR, and the TCRdb table lists in-frame clones only, not all of them. This sample has around 140,000 clones, with roughly an eighth found just once. The material sequenced was central memory CD4+ T cells from blood. These receptors were obtained from a man younger than 30 with type 1 diabetes. Both conserved end residues are part of each CDR3. Fields, in order: J gene, V gene, CDR3 protein.

j_gene: TRBJ2-5
v_gene: TRBV30
CDR3aa: CAWKQGQPMETQYF

j_gene: TRBJ2-7
v_gene: TRBV4-1
CDR3aa: CASSSTDRAYEQYF

j_gene: TRBJ2-1
v_gene: TRBV5-1
CDR3aa: CASSKERNEQFF

j_gene: TRBJ2-1
v_gene: TRBV29-1
CDR3aa: CSVQRKGTGGHEQFF

j_gene: TRBJ1-2
v_gene: TRBV7-9
CDR3aa: CASSSGQGGVGDTYGYTF

j_gene: TRBJ2-6
v_gene: TRBV30
CDR3aa: CACPGGSGANVLTF

j_gene: TRBJ2-1
v_gene: TRBV15
CDR3aa: CATSTPSGYNEQFF

j_gene: TRBJ1-3
v_gene: TRBV30
CDR3aa: CAWSPGSGNTIYF

j_gene: TRBJ1-2
v_gene: TRBV2
CDR3aa: CASKEADYGYTF

j_gene: TRBJ2-3
v_gene: TRBV6-5
CDR3aa: CASSGQGSTDTQYF

j_gene: TRBJ2-6
v_gene: TRBV19
CDR3aa: CASSGDNSGANVLTF

j_gene: TRBJ2-3
v_gene: TRBV30
CDR3aa: CASTSRGGSTDTQYF

j_gene: TRBJ2-5
v_gene: TRBV2
CDR3aa: CASRPDRQETQYF

j_gene: TRBJ2-1
v_gene: TRBV19
CDR3aa: CASSIGFGTYNEQFF

j_gene: TRBJ2-2
v_gene: TRBV28
CDR3aa: CASRYRGFDTGELFF

j_gene: TRBJ1-6
v_gene: TRBV7-2
CDR3aa: CASSRVPGMDNSPLHF

j_gene: TRBJ2-1
v_gene: TRBV30
CDR3aa: CAWSTINEQFF

j_gene: TRBJ2-5
v_gene: TRBV18
CDR3aa: CASSPGTEETQYF